This T cell receptor (beta chain) was sequenced for a study of CD8+ T cells in alopecia areata. About the research overall: Patients in the study were on tofacitinib for 6 to 18 months, then off it for 6 months.

Indicated treatment: oral pan-JAK inhibitor, 5-10 mg twice daily. Cell sorting on a FACSAria was used to separate CD4+ and CD8+ T cells from the PBMCs. The ends lost 4 bases at V and 2 bases at J; junction bases unmatched: 8. CDR1 is SGHRS and CDR2 is YFSETQ in the germline V gene. The CDR3 covers 15 residues. Isolated RNA was reverse transcribed into cDNA used as the sequencing template. Libraries were prepared by immunoSEQ multiplex PCR; TCRdb keeps only in-frame clonotypes and omits some of them. The data show 150,000 to 200,000 clones, roughly three fifths seen once. The sample holds a few counts of this clone.

This sequence was found in a human donor with alopecia areata. This specimen was CD8+ T cells sorted from blood, taken at week 24, from a patient treated with tofacitinib. The V call is TRBV5-1, the J call TRBJ2-7; 8 bases are a match to TRBD2. CDR3 nucleotide sequence: TGCGCCAGCAGCGGGAGCGGGGGCCACCCCTACGAGCAGTACTTC. Its protein product is CASSGSGGHPYEQYF.